The sequence of this T cell receptor (beta chain) was determined in a study of cytomegalovirus exposure and HLA in healthy donors. Study overall: It was reported in a later analysis that the same platform had been used for the 120 validation repertoires as for the roughly 670 first-cohort repertoires.

Measured with immunoSEQ multiplex PCR; TCRdb has only the in-frame clones, and not every one. The table includes 150,000 to 200,000 clones, roughly 90% detected once. Notes on the study in general: The study designated over 150 TCR beta chains cytomegalovirus-associated.

Comment on this clone: Its specificity is unknown.

The donors were part of the validation cohort, which consisted of approximately 110 subjects and was separate from the first cohort of hundreds of subjects. With 5 bases clipped from V and 6 bases from J, the junction kept 18 bases outside the gene matches. CDR1 and CDR2 from the germline V gene are SGHVS and FQNEAQ. The CDR3 totals 17 residues. The gene calls are TRBV7-8 and TRBJ2-7, with 8 bases identical to TRBD2. The clonotype originates from a man aged 18 to 30 in good health and CMV-seropositive. Sequencing used PBMCs. The CDR3 sequence is CASSQRRTGTRGSEQYF. Here the CDR3 DNA reads TGTGCCAGCAGCCAAAGGAGGACCGGGACTAGGGGAAGCGAGCAGTACTTC. The full variable domain, its missing parts supplied by reference TRBV7-8 and TRBJ2-7, is GAGVSQSPRYKVAKRGQDVALRCDPISGHVSLFWYQQALGQGPEFLTYFQNEAQLDKSGLPSDRFFAERPEGSVSTLKIQRTQQEDSAVYLCASSQRRTGTRGSEQYFGPGTRLTVT.